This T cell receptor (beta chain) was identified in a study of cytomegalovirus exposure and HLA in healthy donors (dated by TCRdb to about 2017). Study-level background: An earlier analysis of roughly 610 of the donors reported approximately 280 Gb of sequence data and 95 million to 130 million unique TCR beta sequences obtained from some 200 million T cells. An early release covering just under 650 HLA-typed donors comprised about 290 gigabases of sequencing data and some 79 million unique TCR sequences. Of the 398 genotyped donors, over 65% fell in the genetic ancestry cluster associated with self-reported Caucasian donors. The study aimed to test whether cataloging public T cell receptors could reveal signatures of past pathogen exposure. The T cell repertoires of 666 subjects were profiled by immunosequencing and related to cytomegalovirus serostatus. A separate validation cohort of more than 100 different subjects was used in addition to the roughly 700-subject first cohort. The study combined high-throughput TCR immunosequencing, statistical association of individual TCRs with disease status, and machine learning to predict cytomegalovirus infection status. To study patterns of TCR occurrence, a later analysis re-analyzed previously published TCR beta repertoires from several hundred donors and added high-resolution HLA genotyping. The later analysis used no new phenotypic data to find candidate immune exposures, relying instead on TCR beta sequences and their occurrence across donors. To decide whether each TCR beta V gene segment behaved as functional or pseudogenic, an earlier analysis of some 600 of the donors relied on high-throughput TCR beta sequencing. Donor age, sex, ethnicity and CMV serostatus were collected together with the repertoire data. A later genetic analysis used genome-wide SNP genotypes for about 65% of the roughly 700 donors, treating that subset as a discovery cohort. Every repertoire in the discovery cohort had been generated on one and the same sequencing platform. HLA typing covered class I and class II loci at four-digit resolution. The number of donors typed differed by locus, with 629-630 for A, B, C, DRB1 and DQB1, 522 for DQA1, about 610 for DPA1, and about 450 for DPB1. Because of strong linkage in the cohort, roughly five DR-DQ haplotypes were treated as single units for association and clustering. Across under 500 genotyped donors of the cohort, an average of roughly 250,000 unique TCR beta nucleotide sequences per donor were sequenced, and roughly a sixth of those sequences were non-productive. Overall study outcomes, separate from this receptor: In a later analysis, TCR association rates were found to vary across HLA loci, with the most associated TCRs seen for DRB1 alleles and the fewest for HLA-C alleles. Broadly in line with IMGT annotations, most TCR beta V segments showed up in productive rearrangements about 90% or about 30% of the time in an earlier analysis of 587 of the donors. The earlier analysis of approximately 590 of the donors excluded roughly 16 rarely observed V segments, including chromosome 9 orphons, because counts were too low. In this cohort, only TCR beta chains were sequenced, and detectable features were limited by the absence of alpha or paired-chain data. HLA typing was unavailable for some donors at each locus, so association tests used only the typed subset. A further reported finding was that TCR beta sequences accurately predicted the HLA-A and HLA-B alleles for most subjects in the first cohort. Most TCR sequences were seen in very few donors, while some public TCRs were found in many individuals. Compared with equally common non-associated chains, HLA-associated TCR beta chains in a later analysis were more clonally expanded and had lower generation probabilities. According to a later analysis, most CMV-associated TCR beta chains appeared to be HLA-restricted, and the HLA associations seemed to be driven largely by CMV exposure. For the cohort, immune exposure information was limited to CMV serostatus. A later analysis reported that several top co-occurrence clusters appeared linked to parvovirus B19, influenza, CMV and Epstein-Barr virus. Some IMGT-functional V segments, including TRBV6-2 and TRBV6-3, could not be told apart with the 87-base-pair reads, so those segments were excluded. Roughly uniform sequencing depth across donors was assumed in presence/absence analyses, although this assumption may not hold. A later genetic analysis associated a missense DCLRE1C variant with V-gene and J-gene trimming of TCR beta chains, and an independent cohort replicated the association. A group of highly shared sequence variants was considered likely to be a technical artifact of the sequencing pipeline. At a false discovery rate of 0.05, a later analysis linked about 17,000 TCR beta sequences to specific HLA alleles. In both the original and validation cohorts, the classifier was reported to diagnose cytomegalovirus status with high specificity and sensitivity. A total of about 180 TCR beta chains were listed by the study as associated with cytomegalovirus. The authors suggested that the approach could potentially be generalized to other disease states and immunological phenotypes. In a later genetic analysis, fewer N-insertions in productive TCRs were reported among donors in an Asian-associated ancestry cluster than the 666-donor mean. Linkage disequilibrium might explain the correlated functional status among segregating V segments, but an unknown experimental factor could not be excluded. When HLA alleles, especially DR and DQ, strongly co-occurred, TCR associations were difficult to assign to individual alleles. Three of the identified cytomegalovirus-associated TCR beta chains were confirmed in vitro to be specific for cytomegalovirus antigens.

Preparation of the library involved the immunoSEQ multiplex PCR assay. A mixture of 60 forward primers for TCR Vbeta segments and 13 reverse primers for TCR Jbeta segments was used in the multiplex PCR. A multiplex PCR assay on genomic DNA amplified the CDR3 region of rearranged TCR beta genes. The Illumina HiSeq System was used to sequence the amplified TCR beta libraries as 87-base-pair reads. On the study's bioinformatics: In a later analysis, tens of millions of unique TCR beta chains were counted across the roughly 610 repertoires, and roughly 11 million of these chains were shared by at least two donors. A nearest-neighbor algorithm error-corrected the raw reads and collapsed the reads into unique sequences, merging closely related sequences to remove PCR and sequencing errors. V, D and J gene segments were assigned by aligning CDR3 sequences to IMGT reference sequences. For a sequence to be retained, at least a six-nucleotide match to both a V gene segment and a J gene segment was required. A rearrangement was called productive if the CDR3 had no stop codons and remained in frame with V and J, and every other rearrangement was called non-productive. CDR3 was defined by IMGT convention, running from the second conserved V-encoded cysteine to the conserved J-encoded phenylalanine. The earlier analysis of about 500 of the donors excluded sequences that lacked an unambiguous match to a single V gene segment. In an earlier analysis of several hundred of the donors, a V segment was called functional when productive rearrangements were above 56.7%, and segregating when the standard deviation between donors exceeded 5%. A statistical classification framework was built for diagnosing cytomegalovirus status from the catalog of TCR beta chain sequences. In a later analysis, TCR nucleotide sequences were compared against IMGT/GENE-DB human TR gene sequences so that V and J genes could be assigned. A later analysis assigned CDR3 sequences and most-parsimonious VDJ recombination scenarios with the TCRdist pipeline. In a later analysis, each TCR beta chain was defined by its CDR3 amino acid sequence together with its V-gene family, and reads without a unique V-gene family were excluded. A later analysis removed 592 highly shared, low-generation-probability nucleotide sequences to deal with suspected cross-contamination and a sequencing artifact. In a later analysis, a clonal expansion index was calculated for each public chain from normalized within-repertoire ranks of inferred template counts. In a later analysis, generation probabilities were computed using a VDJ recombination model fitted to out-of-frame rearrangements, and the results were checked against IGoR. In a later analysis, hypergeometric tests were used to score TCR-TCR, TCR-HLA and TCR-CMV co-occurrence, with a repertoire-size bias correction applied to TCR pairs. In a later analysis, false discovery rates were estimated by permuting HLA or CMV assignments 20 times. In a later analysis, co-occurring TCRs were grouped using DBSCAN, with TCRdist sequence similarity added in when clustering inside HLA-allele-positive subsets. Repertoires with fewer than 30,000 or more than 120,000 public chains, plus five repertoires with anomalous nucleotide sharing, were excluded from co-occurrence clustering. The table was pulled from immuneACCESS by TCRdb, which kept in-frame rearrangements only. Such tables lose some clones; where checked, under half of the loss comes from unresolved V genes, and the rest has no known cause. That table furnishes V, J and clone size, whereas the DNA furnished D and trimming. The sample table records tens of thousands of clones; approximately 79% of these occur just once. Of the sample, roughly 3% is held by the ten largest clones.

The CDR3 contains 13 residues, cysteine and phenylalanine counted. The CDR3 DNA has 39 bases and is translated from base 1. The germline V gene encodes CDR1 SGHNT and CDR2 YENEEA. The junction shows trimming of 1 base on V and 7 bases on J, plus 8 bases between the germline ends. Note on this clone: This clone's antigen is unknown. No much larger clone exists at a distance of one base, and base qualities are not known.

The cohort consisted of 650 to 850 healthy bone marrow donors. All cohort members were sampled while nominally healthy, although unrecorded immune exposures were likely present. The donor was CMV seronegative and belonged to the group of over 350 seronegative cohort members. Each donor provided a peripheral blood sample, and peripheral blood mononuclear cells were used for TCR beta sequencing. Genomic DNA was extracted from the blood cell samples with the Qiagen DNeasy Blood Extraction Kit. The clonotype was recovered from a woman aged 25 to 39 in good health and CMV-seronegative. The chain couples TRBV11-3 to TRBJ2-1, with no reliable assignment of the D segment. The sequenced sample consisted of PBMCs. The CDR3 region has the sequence CASSLGAGNEQFF. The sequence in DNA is TGTGCCAGCAGCTTAGGGGCTGGGAATGAGCAGTTCTTC.